This T cell receptor (beta chain) was documented in a study of blood T cell repertoires in COVID-19. Trimming cost V 0 bases and J 7 bases, with 10 bases left between them. This CDR3 is 14 amino acids long. CDR1 and CDR2 (germline): MNHNS, SASEGT. Data came from immunoSEQ multiplex PCR; TCRdb stores just in-frame clones and leaves some out. This sample has under 40,000 clones, with almost 80% found just once. The source is a woman aged 60-75 years with acute or convalescent COVID-19. Sequences were obtained from peripheral blood. This chain joins TRBV6-1 and TRBJ1-5; D remains ambiguous. CDR3 nucleotide sequence: TGTGCCAGCAGTGAAGCTGGCGGGGAACAGCCCCAGCATTTT. This translates into CASSEAGGEQPQHF.